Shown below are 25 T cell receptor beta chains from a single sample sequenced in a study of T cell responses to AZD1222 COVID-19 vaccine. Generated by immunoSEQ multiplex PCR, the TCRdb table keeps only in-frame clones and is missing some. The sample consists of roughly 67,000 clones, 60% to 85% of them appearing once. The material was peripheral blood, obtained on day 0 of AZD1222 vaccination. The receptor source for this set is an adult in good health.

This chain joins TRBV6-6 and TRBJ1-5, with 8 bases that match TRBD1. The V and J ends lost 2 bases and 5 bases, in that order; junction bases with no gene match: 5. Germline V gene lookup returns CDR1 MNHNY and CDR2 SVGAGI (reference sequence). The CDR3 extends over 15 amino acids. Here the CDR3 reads CASSYTPTGDQPQHF. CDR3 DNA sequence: TGTGCCAGCAGTTACACTCCGACAGGGGATCAGCCCCAGCATTTT.

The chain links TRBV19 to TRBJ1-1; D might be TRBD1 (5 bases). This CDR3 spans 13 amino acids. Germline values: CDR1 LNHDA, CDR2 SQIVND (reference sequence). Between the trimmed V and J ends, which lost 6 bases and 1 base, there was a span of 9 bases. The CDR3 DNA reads TGTGCCAGTAGGGGGCTCGCGAACACTGAAGCTTTCTTT. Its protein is CASRGLANTEAFF.

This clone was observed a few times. This CDR3 is CASSVPAAGTDTQYF. The CDR3 coding sequence is TGTGCCAGCAGTGTTCCGGCAGCAGGCACAGATACGCAGTATTTT. The rearrangement joins TRBV2 to TRBJ2-3; D gene uncertain. Germline V gives CDR1 SNHLY, CDR2 FYNNEI. The V end lost 4 bases, the J end lost 1 base, and 12 bases lay between the germline ends. The CDR3 has 15 residues. The variable domain in full, completed from reference TRBV2 and TRBJ2-3, reads EPEVTQTPSHQVTQMGQEVILRCVPISNHLYFYWYRQILGQKVEFLVSFYNNEISEKSEIFDDQFSVERPDGSNFTLKIRSTKLEDSAMYFCASSVPAAGTDTQYFGPGTRLTVL.

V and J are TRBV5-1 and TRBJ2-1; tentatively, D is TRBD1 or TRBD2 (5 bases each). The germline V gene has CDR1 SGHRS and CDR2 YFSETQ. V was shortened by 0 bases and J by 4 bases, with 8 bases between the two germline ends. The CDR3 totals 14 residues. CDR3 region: CASSLGGEYNEQFF. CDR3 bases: TGCGCCAGCAGCTTGGGAGGGGAGTACAATGAGCAGTTCTTC.

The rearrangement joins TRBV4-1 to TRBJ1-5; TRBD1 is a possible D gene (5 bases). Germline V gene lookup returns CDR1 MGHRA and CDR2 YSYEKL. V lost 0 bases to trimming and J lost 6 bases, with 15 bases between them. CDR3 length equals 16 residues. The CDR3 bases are TGCGCCAGCAGCCAAGAGGCAGCGGGACGGGGTCAGCCCCAGCATTTT. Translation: CASSQEAAGRGQPQHF.

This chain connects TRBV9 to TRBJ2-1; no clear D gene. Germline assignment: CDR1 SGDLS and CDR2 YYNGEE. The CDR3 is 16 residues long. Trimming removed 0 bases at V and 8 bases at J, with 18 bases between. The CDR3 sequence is CASSVGSLARWDEQFF. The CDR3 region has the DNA TGTGCCAGCAGCGTAGGATCCCTGGCCCGTTGGGATGAGCAGTTCTTC.

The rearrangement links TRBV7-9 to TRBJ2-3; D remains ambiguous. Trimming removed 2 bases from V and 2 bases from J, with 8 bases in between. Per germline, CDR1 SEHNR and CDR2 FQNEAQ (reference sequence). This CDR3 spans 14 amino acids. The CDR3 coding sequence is TGTGCCAGCAGCTTACCTCATCTCACAGATACGCAGTATTTT. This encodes CASSLPHLTDTQYF.

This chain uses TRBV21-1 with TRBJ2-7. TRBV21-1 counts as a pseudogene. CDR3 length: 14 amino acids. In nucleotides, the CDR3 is TGTGCCAGCAGCAAAAAGGGGTCGGGGCGCGAGCAGTACTTC. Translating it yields CASSKKGSGREQYF.

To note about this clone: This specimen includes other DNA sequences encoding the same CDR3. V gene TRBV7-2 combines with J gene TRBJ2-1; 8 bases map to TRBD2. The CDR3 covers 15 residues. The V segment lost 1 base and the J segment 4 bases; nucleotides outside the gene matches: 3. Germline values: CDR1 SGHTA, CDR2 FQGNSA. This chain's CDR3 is CASSLGAGGYNEQFF. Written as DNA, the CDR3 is TGTGCCAGCAGCTTAGGTGCGGGGGGATACAATGAGCAGTTCTTC.

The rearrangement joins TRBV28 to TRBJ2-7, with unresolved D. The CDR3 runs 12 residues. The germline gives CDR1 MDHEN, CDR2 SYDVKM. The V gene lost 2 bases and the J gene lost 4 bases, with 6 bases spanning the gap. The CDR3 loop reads CASSLEQYEQYF. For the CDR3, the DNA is TGTGCCAGCAGTTTAGAACAATACGAGCAGTACTTC. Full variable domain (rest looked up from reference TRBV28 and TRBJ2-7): DVKVTQSSRYLVKRTGEKVFLECVQDMDHENMFWYRQDPGLGLRLIYFSYDVKMKEKGDIPEGYSVSREKKERFSLILESASTNQTSMYLCASSLEQYEQYFGPGTRLTVT.

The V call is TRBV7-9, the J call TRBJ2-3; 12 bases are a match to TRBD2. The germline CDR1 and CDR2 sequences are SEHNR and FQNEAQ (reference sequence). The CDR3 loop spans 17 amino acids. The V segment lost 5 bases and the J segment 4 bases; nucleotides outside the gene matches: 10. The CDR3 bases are TGTGCCAGCAGCCCGCATCTAGCGGGGGGGCGCCCAGATACGCAGTATTTT. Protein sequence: CASSPHLAGGRPDTQYF.

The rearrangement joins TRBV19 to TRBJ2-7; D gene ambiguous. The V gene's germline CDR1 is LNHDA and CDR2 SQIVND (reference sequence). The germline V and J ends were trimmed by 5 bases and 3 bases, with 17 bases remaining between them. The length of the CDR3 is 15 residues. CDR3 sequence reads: CASSLTSQFNYEQYF. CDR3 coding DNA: TGTGCCAGTAGTCTAACCAGCCAATTTAACTACGAGCAGTACTTC.

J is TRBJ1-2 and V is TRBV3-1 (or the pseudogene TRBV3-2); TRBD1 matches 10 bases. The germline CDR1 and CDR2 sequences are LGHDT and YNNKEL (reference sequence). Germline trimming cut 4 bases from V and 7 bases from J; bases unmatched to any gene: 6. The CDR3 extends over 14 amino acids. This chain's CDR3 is CASSPRDRGRGYTF. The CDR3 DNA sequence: TGTGCCAGCAGCCCCCGGGACAGGGGACGTGGCTACACCTTC.

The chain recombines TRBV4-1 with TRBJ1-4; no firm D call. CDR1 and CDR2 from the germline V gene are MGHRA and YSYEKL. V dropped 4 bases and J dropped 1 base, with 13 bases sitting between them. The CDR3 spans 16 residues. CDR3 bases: TGCGCCAGCAGCCGGGGTCAGTTCTTAACTAATGAAAAACTGTTTTTT. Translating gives CASSRGQFLTNEKLFF.

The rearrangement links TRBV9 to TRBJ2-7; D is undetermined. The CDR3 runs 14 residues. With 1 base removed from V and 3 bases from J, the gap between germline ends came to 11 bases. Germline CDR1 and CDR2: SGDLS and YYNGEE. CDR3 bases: TGTGCCAGCAGCGTATCAGACTCCGGCTACGAGCAGTACTTC. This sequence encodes CASSVSDSGYEQYF.

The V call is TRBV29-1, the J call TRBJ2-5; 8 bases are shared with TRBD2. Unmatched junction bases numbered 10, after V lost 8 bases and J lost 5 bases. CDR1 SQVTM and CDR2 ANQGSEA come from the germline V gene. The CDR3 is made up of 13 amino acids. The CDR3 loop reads CSTNGGVGETQYF. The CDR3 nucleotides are TGCAGCACCAACGGGGGGGTCGGGGAGACCCAGTACTTC.

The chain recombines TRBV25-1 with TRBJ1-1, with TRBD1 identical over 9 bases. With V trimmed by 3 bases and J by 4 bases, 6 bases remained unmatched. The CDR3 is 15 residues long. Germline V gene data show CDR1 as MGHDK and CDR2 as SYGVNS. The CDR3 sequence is CASSETGGLGTEAFF. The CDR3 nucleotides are TGTGCCAGCAGTGAGACAGGGGGACTTGGCACTGAAGCTTTCTTT.

The CDR3 bases are TGTGCCAGCAGCTCACCTCGTGGGGGCGGTGATTCACCCCTCCACTTT. Its protein is CASSSPRGGGDSPLHF. This sequence joins TRBV5-4 and TRBJ1-6; TRBD1 is a possible D gene (6 bases). This CDR3 contains 16 residues. V was pared by 3 bases and J by 8 bases, with 18 bases between. Per germline, CDR1 SGHNT and CDR2 YYREEE (reference sequence).

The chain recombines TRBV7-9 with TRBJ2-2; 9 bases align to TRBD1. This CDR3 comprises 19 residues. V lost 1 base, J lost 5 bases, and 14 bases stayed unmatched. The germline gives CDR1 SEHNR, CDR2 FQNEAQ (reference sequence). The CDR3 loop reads CASSLVLIRDRGYTGELFF. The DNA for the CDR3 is TGTGCCAGCAGCTTAGTTCTGATCCGAGACAGGGGGTATACCGGGGAGCTGTTTTTT. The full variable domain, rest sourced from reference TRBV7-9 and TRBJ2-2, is DTGVSQNPRHKITKRGQNVTFRCDPISEHNRLYWYRQTLGQGPEFLTYFQNEAQLEKSRLLSDRFSAERPKGSFSTLEIQRTEQGDSAMYLCASSLVLIRDRGYTGELFFGEGSRLTVL.

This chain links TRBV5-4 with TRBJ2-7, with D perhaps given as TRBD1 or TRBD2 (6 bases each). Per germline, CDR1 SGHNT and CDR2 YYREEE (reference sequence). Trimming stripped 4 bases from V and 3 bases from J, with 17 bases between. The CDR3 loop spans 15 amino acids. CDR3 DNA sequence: TGTGCCAGCAGCCGGGGGCAGGCGGCCGACTACGAGCAGTACTTC. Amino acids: CASSRGQAADYEQYF.

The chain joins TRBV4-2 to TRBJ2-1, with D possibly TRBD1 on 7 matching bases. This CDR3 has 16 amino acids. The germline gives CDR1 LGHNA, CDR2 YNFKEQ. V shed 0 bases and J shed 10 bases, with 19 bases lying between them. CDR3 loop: CASSQEAGGPLGEQFF. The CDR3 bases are TGTGCCAGCAGCCAAGAGGCAGGGGGGCCCCTCGGGGAGCAGTTCTTC.

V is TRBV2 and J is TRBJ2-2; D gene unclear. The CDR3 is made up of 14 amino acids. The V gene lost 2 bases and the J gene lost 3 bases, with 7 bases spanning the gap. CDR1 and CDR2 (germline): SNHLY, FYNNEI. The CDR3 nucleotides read TGTGCCAGCAGTGAAAGCGCTGACACCGGGGAGCTGTTTTTT. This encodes CASSESADTGELFF.

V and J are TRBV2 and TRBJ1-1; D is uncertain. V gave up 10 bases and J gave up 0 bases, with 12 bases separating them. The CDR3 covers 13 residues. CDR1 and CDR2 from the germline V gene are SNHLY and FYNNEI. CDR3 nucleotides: TGTGCCACCCATGGGGAGATGAACACTGAAGCTTTCTTT. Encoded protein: CATHGEMNTEAFF.

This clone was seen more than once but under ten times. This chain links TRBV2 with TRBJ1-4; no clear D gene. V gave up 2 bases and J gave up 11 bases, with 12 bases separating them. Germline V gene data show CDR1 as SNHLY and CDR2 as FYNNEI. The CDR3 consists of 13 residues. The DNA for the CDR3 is TGTGCCAGCAGTGAAACGGGAACTGGGAAACTGTTTTTT. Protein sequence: CASSETGTGKLFF.

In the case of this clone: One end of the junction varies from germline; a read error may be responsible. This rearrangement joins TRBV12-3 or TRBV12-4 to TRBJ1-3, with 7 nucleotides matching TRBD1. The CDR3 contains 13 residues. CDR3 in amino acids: CASRVSRQGIFHF. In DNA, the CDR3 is TGTGCCAGCCGAGTTAGCCGACAGGGTATCTTTCATTTT.